What follows is one T cell receptor beta chain and its context. Its target is unknown. Nominal health characterized the donors when sampled, though unrecorded immune exposures were likely. This entry belongs to a study of cytomegalovirus exposure and HLA in healthy donors. This PCR relied on a set of 60 Vbeta primers and 13 Jbeta primers. The table came from immunoSEQ multiplex PCR; TCRdb's copy has only in-frame clones and leaves some out. The data contain about 150,000 clones, more than 75% of them seen just once; the ten biggest clones take up about 3.5%. This CDR3 spans 14 amino acids. The V and J ends lost 5 bases and 4 bases, in that order; junction bases with no gene match: 3. The germline CDR1 and CDR2 sequences are MDHEN and SYDVKM. Study results and caveats: Both high specificity and high sensitivity reportedly marked the classifier's diagnosis of cytomegalovirus status. Of the V segments, some could not be distinguished, including TRBV6-2 and TRBV6-3, and were excluded. The study found most TCR sequences rare, yet found some public TCRs in many donors.

Source material: PBMCs. This TCR was sampled from a human donor in good health. The rearrangement uses TRBV28 and TRBJ1-4; 8 bases map to TRBD1. CDR3 sequence reads: CASSRTGSNEKLFF. The DNA of the CDR3 is TGTGCCAGCAGTCGGACAGGGAGTAATGAAAAACTGTTTTTT.